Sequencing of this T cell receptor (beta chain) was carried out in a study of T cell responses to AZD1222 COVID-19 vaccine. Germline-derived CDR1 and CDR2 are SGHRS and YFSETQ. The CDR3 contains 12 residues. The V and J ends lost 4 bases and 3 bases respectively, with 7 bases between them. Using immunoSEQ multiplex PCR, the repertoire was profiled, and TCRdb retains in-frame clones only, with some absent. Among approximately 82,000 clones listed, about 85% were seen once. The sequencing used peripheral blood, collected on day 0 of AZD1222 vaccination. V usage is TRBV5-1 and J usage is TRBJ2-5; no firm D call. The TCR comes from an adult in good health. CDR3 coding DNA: TGCGCCAGCAGCACCCTGGAAGAGACCCAGTACTTC. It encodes CASSTLEETQYF.